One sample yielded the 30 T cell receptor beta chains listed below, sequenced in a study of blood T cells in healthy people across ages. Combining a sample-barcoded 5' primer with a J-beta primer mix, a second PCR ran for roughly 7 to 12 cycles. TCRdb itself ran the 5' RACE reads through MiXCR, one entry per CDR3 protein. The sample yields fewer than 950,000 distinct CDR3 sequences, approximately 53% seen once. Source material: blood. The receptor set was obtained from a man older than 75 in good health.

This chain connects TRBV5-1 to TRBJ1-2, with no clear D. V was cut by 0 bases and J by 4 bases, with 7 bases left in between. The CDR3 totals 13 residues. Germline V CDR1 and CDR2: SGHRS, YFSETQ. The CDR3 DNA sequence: TGCGCCAGCAGCTTGGCCGGTGTCTATGGCTACACCTTC. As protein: CASSLAGVYGYTF.

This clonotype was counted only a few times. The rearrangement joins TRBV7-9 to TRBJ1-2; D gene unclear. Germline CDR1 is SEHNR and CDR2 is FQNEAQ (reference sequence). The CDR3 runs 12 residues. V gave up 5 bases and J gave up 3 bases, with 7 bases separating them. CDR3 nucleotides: TGTGCCAGCAGCGCTACGGACTATGGCTACACCTTC. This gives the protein CASSATDYGYTF.

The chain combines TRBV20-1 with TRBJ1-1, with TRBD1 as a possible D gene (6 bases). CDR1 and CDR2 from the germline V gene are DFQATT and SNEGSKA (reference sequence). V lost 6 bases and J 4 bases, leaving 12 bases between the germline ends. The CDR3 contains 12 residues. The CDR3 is CSASARGTEAFF. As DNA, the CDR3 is TGCAGTGCGAGCGCCAGGGGCACTGAAGCTTTCTTT.

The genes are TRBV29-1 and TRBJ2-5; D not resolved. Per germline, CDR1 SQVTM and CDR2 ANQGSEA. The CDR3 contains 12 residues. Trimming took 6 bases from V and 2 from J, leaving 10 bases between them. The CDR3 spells CSVDLPQETQYF. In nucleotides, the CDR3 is TGCAGCGTAGACCTACCACAAGAGACCCAGTACTTC. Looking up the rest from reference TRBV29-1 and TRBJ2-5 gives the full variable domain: SAVISQKPSRDICQRGTSLTIQCQVDSQVTMMFWYRQQPGQSLTLIATANQGSEATYESGFVIDKFPISRPNLTFSTLTVSNMSPEDSSIYLCSVDLPQETQYFGPGTRLLVL.

The CDR3 protein is CASSDQTGETQYF. In DNA form, the CDR3 reads TGTGCCAGCAGCGATCAAACGGGGGAGACCCAGTACTTC. V and J are TRBV28 and TRBJ2-7; possible D gene TRBD2, 5 bases. The J call may be incorrect, as the DNA end agrees better with TRBJ2-5. The CDR3 runs to 13 residues. Germline V CDR1 and CDR2: MDHEN, SYDVKM.

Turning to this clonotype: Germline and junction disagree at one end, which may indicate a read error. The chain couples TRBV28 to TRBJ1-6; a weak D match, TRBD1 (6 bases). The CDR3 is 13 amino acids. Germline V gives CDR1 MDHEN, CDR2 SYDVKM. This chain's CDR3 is CASSFRGESPLHF. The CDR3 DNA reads TGCGCCAGCAGTTTTAGGGGGGAGTCACCCCTCCACTTT.

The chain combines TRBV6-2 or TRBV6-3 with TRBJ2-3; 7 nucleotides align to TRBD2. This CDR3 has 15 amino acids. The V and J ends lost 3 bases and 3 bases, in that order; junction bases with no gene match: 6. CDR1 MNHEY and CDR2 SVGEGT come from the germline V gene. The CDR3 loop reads CASSYGGGPTDTQYF. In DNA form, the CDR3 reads TGTGCCAGCAGTTATGGGGGAGGGCCGACAGATACGCAGTATTTT.

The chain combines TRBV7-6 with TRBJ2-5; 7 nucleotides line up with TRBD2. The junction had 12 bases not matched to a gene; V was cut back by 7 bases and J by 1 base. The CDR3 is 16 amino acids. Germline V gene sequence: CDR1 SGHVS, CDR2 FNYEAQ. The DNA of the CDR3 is TGTGCCAGCACCCCCTGGAGTGGCGGGAGCCAAGAGACCCAGTACTTC. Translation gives CASTPWSGGSQETQYF.

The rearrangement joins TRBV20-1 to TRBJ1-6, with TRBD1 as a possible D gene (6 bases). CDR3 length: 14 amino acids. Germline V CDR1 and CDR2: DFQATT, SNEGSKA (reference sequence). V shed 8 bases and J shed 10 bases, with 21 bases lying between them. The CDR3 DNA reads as TGCAGTACTCCAGAGGACGGGGGCCGATCACCCCTCCACTTT. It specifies CSTPEDGGRSPLHF.

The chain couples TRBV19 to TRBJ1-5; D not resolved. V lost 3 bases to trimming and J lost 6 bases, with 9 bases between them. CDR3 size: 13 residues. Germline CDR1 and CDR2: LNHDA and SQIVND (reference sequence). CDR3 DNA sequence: TGTGCCAGTAGTATTTTCATCGGTCAGCCCCAGCATTTT. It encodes CASSIFIGQPQHF. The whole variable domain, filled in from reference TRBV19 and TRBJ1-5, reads DGGITQSPKYLFRKEGQNVTLSCEQNLNHDAMYWYRQDPGQGLRLIYYSQIVNDFQKGDIAEGYSVSREKKESFPLTVTSAQKNPTAFYLCASSIFIGQPQHFGDGTRLSIL.

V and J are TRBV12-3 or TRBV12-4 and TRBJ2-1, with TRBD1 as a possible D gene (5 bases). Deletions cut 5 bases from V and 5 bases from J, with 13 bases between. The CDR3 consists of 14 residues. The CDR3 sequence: CASSPRQSHNEQFF. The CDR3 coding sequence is TGTGCCAGCAGTCCGAGACAGTCCCACAATGAGCAGTTCTTC.

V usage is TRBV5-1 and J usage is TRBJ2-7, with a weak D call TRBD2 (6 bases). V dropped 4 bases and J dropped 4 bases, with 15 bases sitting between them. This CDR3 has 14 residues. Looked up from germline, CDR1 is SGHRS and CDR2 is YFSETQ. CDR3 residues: CASSTYGAGYEQYF. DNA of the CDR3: TGCGCCAGCAGCACCTATGGTGCGGGGTACGAGCAGTACTTC.

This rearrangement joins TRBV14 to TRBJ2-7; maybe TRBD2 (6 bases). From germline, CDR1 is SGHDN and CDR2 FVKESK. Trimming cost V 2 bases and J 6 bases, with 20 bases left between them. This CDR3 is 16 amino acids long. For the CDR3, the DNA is TGTGCCAGCAGCCAAATAGTGAGTAGCGGAGACCGCGAGCAGTACTTC. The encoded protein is CASSQIVSSGDREQYF.

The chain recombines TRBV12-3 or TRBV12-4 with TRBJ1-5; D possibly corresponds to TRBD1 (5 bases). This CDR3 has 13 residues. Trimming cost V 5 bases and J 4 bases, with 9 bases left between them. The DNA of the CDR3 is TGTGCCAGCAGTCGAGGGGTTAATCAGCCCCAGCATTTT. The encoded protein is CASSRGVNQPQHF.

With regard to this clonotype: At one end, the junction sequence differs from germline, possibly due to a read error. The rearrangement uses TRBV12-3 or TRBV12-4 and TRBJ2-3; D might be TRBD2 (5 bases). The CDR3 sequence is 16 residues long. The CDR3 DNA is TGTGCCAGCAGTCCCTTAGGCAGAGGGCGAGCAGATGCGCAGTATTTT. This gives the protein CASSPLGRGRADAQYF.

CDR3 nucleotides: TGTGCCAGCAGCCACGGACGTATCCGAAATTCACCCCTCCACTTT. Its translation is CASSHGRIRNSPLHF. The chain joins TRBV7-9 to TRBJ1-6, with no clear D. Trimming took off 5 bases at V and 7 bases at J, with 15 bases between the two ends. CDR3 length: 15 residues. Germline-derived CDR1 and CDR2 are SEHNR and FQNEAQ (reference sequence). Looking up the rest from reference TRBV7-9 and TRBJ1-6 gives the full variable domain: DTGVSQNPRHKITKRGQNVTFRCDPISEHNRLYWYRQTLGQGPEFLTYFQNEAQLEKSRLLSDRFSAERPKGSFSTLEIQRTEQGDSAMYLCASSHGRIRNSPLHFGNGTRLTVT.

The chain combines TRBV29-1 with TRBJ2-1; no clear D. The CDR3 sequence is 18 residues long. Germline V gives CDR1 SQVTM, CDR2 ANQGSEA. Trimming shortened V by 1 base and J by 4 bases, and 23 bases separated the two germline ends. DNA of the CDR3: TGCAGCGTTGAAGGATCGCGGATCCCCCCGGGTAGATACAATGAGCAGTTCTTC. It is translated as CSVEGSRIPPGRYNEQFF.

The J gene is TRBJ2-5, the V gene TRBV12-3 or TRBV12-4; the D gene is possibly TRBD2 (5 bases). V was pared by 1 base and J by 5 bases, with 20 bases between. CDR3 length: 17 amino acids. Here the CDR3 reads CASSLVSREKNWETQYF. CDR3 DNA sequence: TGTGCCAGCAGTTTAGTCTCCCGGGAAAAAAACTGGGAGACCCAGTACTTC.

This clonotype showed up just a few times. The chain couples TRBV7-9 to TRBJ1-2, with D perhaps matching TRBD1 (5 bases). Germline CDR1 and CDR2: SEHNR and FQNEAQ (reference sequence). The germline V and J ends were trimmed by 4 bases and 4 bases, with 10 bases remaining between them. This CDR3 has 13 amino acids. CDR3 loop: CASSSQGVYGYTF. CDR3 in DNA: TGTGCCAGCAGCTCGCAGGGTGTCTATGGCTACACCTTC.

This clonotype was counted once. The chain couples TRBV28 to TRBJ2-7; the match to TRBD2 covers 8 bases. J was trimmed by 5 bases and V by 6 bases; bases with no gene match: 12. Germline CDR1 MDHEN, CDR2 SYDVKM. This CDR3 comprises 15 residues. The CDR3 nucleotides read TGTGCCAGCAGCTCGGGTTCGGGGGGGAGGCACGAGCAGTACTTC. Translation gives CASSSGSGGRHEQYF.

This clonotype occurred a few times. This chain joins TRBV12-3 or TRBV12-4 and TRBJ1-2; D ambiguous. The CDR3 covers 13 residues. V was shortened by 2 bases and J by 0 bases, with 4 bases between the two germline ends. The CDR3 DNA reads TGTGCCAGCAGTTTACAGGCTAACTATGGCTACACCTTC. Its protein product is CASSLQANYGYTF.

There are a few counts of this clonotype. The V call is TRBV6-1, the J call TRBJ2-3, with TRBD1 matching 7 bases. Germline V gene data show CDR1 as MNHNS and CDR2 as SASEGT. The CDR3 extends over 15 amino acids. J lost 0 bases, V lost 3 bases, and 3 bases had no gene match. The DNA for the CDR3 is TGTGCCAGCAGTGATGACAGGGTTAGCACAGATACGCAGTATTTT. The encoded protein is CASSDDRVSTDTQYF.

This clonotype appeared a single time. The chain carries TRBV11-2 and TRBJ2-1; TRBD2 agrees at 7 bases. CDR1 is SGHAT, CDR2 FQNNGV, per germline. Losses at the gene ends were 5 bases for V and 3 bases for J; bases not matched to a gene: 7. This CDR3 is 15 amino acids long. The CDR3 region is CASSPGTTIYNEQFF. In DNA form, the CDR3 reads TGTGCCAGCAGCCCAGGGACTACAATCTACAATGAGCAGTTCTTC.

The CDR3 DNA reads as TGTGCCAGCAGCGGCAGGGAACCGCCCCACAATACACAAAGCACTGAAGCTTTCTTT. It translates to CASSGREPPHNTQSTEAFF. V gene TRBV7-9 combines with J gene TRBJ1-1; TRBD1 is a possible D gene (5 bases). Germline CDR1 reads SEHNR; CDR2 reads FQNEAQ (reference sequence). The CDR3 spans 19 residues. Trimming took 5 bases from V and 4 from J, leaving 29 bases between them.

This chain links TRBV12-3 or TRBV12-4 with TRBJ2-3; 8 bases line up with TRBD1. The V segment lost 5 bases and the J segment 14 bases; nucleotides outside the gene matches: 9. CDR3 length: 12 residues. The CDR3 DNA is TGTGCCAGCAGTAACAGGGGGAGATACGCGTATTTT. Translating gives CASSNRGRYAYF.

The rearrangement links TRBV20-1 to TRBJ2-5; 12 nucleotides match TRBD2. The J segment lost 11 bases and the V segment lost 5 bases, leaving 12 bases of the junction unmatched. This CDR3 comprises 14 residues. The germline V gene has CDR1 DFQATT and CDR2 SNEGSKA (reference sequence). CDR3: CSAATSGSLWEQYF. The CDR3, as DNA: TGCAGTGCTGCGACTAGCGGGAGCCTCTGGGAGCAGTACTTC.

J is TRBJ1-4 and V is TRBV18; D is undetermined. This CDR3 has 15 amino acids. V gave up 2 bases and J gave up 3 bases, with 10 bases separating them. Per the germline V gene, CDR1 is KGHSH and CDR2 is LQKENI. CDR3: CASSPSLESNEKLFF. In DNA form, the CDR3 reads TGTGCCAGCTCACCAAGTCTGGAGTCTAATGAAAAACTGTTTTTT.

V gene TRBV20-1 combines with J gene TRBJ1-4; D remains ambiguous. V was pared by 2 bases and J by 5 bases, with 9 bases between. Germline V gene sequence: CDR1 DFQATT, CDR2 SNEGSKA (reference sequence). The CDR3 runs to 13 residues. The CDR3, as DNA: TGCAGTGCTAGACCGGCGCCCAATGAAAAACTGTTTTTT. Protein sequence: CSARPAPNEKLFF.

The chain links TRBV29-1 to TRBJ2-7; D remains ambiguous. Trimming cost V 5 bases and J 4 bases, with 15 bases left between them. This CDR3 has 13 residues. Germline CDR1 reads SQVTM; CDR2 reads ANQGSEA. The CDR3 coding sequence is TGCAGCGTTAGAGGCAGTCCTTTTTACGAGCAGTACTTC. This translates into CSVRGSPFYEQYF.

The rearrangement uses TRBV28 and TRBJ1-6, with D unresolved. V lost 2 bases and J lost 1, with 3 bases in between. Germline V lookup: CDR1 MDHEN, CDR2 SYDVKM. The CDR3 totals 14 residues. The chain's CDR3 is CASSLVSYNSPLHF. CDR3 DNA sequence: TGTGCCAGCAGTTTAGTGTCCTATAATTCACCCCTCCACTTT.